This TCR beta chain originates from a study of T-cell reconstitution after alpha-beta-depleted transplantation in children. Preparation of the TCRbeta library involved a method that used unique molecular identifiers. TCRdb reanalysed the PCR reads using MiXCR and keeps one entry per CDR3 protein. The sample includes 440,000 or so distinct CDR3 sequences, around 9.9% of them seen just once. The CDR3 has 15 amino acids. V lost 0 bases to trimming and J lost 1 base, with 7 bases between them. Germline V gene data show CDR1 as KGHSH and CDR2 as LQKENI. This specimen was PBMCs from the stem cell graft donor, taken from the stem cell graft. The chain recombines TRBV18 with TRBJ2-1; D is undetermined. The receptor comes from a human donor who donated a stem cell graft to a child with acute myeloid leukemia. The CDR3 is CASSPPSQSYNEQFF. The CDR3 DNA follows: TGTGCCAGCTCACCACCGTCCCAGTCCTACAATGAGCAGTTCTTC. Supplemented by reference TRBV18 and TRBJ2-1, the full variable domain reads NAGVMQNPRHLVRRRGQEARLRCSPMKGHSHVYWYRQLPEEGLKFMVYLQKENIIDESGMPKERFSAEFPKEGPSILRIQQVVRGDSAAYFCASSPPSQSYNEQFFGPGTRLTVL.